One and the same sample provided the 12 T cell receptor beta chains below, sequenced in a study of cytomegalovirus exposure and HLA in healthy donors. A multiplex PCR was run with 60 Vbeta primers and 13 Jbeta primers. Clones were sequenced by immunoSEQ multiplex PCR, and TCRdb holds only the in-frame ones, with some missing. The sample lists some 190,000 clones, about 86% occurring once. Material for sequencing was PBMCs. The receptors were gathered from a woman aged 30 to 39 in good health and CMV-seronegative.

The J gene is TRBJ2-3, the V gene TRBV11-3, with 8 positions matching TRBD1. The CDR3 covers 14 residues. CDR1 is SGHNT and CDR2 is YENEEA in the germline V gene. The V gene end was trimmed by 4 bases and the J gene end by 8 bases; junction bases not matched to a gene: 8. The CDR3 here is CASSSGQDFATQYF. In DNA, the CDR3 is TGTGCCAGCAGCTCGGGACAGGACTTCGCTACGCAGTATTTT.

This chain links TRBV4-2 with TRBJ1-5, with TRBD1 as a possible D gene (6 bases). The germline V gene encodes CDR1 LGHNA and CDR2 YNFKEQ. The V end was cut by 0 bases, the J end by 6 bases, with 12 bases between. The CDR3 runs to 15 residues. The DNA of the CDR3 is TGTGCCAGCAGCCAAGATCTCAACAGGGCTCAGCCCCAGCATTTT. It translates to CASSQDLNRAQPQHF.

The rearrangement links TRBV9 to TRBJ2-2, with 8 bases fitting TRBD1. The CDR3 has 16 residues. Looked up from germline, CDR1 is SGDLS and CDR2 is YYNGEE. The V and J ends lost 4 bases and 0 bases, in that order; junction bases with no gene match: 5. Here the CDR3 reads CASSKTTGANTGELFF. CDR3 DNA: TGTGCCAGCAGCAAAACGACAGGGGCGAACACCGGGGAGCTGTTTTTT.

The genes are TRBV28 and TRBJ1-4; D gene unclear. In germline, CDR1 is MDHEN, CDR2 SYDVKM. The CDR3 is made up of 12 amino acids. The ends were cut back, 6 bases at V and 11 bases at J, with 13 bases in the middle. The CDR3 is CASSPTQQKLFF. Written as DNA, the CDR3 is TGTGCCAGCAGCCCTACTCAACAGAAACTGTTTTTT.

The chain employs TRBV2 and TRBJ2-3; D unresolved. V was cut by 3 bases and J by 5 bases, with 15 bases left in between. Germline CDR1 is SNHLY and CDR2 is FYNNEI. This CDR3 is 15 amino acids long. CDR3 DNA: TGTGCCAGCAGTGATTTTTCTCCACGCGGAGATACGCAGTATTTT. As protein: CASSDFSPRGDTQYF. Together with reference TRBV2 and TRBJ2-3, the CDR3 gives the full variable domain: EPEVTQTPSHQVTQMGQEVILRCVPISNHLYFYWYRQILGQKVEFLVSFYNNEISEKSEIFDDQFSVERPDGSNFTLKIRSTKLEDSAMYFCASSDFSPRGDTQYFGPGTRLTVL.

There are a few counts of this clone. The CDR3 nucleotides are TGTGCCAGCAGCGTAGAGTTTCGGGGAACCTACAATGAGCAGTTCTTC. Encoded protein: CASSVEFRGTYNEQFF. The chain is built from TRBV9 and TRBJ2-1; possible D gene TRBD2, 5 bases. V lost 0 bases and J lost 2, with 12 bases in between. The CDR3 is made up of 16 amino acids. CDR1 is SGDLS and CDR2 is YYNGEE in the germline V gene.

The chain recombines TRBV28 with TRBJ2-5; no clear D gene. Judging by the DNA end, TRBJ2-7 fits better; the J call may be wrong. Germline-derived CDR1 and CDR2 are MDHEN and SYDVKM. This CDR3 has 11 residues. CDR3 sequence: CASQRFYEQYF. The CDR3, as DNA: TGTGCCAGCCAGCGTTTCTACGAGCAGTACTTC.

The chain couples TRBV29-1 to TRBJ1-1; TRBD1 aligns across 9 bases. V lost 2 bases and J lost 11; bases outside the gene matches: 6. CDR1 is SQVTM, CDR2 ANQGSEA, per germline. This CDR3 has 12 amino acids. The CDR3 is CSVESVTGGAFF. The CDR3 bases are TGCAGCGTTGAATCAGTGACAGGGGGTGCTTTCTTT.

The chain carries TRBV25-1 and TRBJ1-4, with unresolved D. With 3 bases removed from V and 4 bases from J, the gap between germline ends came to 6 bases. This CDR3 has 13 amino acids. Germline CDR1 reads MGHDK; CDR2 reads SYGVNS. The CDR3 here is CASSDPVNEKLFF. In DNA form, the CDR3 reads TGTGCCAGCAGTGACCCAGTTAATGAAAAACTGTTTTTT.

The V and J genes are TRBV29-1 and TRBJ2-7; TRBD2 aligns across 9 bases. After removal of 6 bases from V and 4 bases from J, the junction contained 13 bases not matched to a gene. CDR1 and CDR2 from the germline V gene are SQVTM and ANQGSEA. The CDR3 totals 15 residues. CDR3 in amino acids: CSVVIGGSGGYEQYF. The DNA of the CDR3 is TGCAGCGTCGTAATCGGTGGTAGCGGGGGTTACGAGCAGTACTTC.

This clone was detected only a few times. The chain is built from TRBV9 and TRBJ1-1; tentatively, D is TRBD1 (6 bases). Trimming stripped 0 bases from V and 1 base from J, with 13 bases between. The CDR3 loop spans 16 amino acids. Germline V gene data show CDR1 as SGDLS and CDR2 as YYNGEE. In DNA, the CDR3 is TGTGCCAGCAGCGTAGGGGGGGGACAAGCGAACACTGAAGCTTTCTTT. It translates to CASSVGGGQANTEAFF.

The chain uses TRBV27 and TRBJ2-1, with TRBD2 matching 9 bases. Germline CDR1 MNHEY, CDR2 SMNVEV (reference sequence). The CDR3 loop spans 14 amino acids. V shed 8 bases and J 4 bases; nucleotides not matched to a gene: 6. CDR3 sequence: CASCSSGVYNEQFF. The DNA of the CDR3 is TGTGCCAGCTGTTCTAGCGGGGTTTACAATGAGCAGTTCTTC.